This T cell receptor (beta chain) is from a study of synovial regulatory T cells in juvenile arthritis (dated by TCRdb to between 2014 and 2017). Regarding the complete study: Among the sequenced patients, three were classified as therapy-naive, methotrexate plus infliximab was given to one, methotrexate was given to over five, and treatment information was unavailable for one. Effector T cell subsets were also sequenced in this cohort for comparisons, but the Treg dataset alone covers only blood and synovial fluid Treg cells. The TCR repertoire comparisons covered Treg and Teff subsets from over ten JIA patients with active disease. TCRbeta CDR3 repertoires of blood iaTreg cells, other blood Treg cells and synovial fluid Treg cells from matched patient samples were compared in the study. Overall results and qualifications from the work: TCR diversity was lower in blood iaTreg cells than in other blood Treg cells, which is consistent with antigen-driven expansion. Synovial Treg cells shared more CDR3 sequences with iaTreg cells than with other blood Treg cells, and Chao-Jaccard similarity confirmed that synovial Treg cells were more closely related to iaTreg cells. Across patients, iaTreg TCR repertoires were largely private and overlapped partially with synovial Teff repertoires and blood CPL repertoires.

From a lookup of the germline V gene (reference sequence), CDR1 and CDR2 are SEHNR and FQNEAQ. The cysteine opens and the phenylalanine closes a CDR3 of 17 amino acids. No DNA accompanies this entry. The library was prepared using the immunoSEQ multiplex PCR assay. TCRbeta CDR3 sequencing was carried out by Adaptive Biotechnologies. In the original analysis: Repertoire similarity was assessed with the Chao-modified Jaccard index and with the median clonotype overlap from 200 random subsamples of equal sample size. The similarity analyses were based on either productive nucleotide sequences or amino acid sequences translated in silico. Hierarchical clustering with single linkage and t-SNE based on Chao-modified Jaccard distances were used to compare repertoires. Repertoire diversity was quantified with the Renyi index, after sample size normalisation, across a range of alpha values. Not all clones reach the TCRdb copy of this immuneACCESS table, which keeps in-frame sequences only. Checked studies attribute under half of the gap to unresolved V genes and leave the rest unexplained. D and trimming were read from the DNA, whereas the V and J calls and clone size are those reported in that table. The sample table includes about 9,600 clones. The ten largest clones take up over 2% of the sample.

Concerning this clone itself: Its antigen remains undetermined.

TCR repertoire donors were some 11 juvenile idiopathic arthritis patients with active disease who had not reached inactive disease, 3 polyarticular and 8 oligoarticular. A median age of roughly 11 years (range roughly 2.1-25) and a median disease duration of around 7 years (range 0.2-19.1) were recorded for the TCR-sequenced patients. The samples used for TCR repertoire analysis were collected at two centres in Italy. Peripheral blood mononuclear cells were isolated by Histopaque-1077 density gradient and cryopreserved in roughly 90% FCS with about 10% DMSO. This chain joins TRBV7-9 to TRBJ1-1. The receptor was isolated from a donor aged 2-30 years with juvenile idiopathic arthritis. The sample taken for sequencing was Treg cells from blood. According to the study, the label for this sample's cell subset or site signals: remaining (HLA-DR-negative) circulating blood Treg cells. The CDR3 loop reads CASSLTLGGTWDTEAFF. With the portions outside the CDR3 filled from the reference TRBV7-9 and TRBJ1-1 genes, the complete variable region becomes DTGVSQNPRHKITKRGQNVTFRCDPISEHNRLYWYRQTLGQGPEFLTYFQNEAQLEKSRLLSDRFSAERPKGSFSTLEIQRTEQGDSAMYLCASSLTLGGTWDTEAFFGQGTRLTVV.